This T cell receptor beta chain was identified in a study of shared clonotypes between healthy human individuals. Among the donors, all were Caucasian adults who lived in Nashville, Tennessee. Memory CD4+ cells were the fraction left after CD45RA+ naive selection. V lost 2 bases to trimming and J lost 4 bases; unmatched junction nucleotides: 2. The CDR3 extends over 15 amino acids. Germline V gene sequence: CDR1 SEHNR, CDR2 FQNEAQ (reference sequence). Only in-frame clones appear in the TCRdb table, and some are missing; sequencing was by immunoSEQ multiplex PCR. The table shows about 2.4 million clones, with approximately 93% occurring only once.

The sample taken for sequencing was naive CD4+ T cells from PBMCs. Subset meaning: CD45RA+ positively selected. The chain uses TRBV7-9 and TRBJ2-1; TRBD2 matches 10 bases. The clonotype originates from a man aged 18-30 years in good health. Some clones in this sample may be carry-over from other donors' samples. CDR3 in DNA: TGTGCCAGCAGCTTAATGACTAGCGGGTACAATGAGCAGTTCTTC. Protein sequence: CASSLMTSGYNEQFF.